These T cell receptor beta chains were read from a single sample in a study of blood T cell repertoires in COVID-19. Profiled with immunoSEQ multiplex PCR; TCRdb holds only in-frame clones, not every one. The table includes fewer than 250,000 clones, 80% to 90% detected once. Material: peripheral blood. These receptors all come from a woman of 80 years or more with acute or convalescent COVID-19. Each CDR3 is given with its conserved first and last residue. D genes are given only for firm matches. The size field is filled for only some rows; it gives once, few, many or a size class.

J gene	D gene	V gene	clone size	CDR3 protein	CDR3 DNA
TRBJ2-3	NA	TRBV20-1	NA	CSAAIADTQYF	TGCAGTGCTGCCATAGCGGACACGCAGTATTTT
TRBJ1-2	NA	TRBV6-5	NA	CASNPLSGGGYTF	TGTGCCAGCAATCCGCTTTCCGGGGGAGGCTACACCTTC
TRBJ1-6	TRBD1	TRBV19	NA	CASSIVSTGQDSPLHF	TGTGCCAGTAGTATAGTTTCGACAGGGCAGGATTCACCCCTCCACTTT
TRBJ2-4	TRBD2	TRBV4-2	NA	CASSQDVPFSGGDPRAKNIQYF	TGTGCCAGCAGCCAAGACGTACCTTTTAGCGGGGGGGACCCCCGAGCCAAAAACATTCAGTACTTC
TRBJ2-3	TRBD2	TRBV3-1/TRBV3-2	NA	CASSLWTSGGATDTQYF	TGTGCCAGCAGCCTGTGGACTAGCGGAGGAGCCACAGATACGCAGTATTTT
TRBJ2-3	TRBD2	TRBV27	once	CASRGTSGYQDTQYF	TGTGCCAGCCGAGGGACTAGCGGATACCAGGATACGCAGTATTTT
TRBJ1-2	TRBD1	TRBV20-1	NA	CSAGDRVYTF	TGCAGTGCGGGGGACAGGGTCTACACCTTC
TRBJ2-1	TRBD1	TRBV3-1/TRBV3-2	NA	CASSQVRDSVLLFF	TGTGCCAGCAGCCAAGTTCGGGACAGCGTGCTTCTGTTCTTC
TRBJ2-1	TRBD2	TRBV11-1	NA	CASSPGSGSLYNEQFF	TGTGCCAGCAGCCCGGGAAGCGGGAGTTTATACAATGAGCAGTTCTTC
TRBJ1-4	NA	TRBV18	few	CASSQGSATNEKLFF	TGTGCCAGCTCACAAGGGAGTGCAACTAATGAAAAACTGTTTTTT
TRBJ1-2	NA	TRBV28	NA	CASSSGTDHGYTF	TGTGCCAGCAGTTCCGGGACTGACCATGGCTACACCTTC
TRBJ2-6	NA	TRBV11-3	NA	CASSLVRGARGANVLTF	TGTGCCAGCAGCTTAGTTCGGGGTGCTCGGGGGGCCAACGTCCTGACTTTC
TRBJ1-1	TRBD1	TRBV7-8	NA	CASSLQGAMNTEAFF	TGTGCCAGCAGCTTACAGGGGGCAATGAACACTGAAGCTTTCTTT
TRBJ1-2	NA	TRBV4-2	NA	CASSQDPLGSAVPVGYTF	TGTGCCAGCAGCCAAGATCCGTTAGGCAGCGCAGTACCAGTCGGCTACACCTTC
TRBJ2-7	TRBD1	TRBV25-1	once	CASSSPGQSSYEQYF	TGTGCCAGCAGTTCGCCGGGACAGAGCTCCTACGAGCAGTACTTC
TRBJ2-6	NA	TRBV5-1	NA	CASNRGGSGANVLTF	TGCGCCAGCAATAGAGGGGGCTCTGGGGCCAACGTCCTGACTTTC
TRBJ2-1	NA	TRBV30	NA	CAWSVTGVEQFF	TGTGCCTGGAGTGTAACCGGGGTTGAGCAGTTCTTC
TRBJ2-5	NA	TRBV14	few	CASSQERTQYF	TGTGCCAGCAGCCAAGAGCGGACCCAGTACTTC
TRBJ1-3	TRBD1	TRBV28	NA	CASLQGALGNTIYF	TGTGCCAGCCTCCAGGGGGCGCTTGGAAACACCATATATTTT
TRBJ1-2	TRBD1	TRBV27	NA	CASRVRDSRDGYTF	TGTGCCAGCAGGGTCCGGGACAGCCGAGATGGCTACACCTTC
TRBJ2-1	NA	TRBV5-4	NA	CASSLDPSSYNEQFF	TGTGCCAGCAGCTTGGACCCGAGCTCCTACAATGAGCAGTTCTTC
TRBJ1-4	TRBD1	TRBV7-9	NA	CASSSRDREGVGNEKLFF	TGTGCCAGCAGCTCCCGGGACAGGGAAGGTGTAGGTAATGAAAAACTGTTTTTT
TRBJ1-6	NA	TRBV19	NA	CASSIAADVNSPLHF	TGTGCCAGTAGTATCGCAGCGGACGTTAATTCACCCCTCCACTTT
TRBJ2-7	NA	TRBV7-9	few	CASQSTPPYEQYF	TGTGCCAGCCAATCGACTCCGCCCTACGAGCAGTACTTC
TRBJ1-3	NA	TRBV27	NA	CASSRSRSGNTIYF	TGTGCCAGCAGTCGGTCTCGCTCTGGAAACACCATATATTTT
TRBJ1-1	TRBD1	TRBV7-2	NA	CASSLDQGAMNTEAFF	TGTGCCAGCAGCTTAGACCAGGGGGCCATGAACACTGAAGCTTTCTTT
TRBJ1-6	TRBD1	TRBV5-6	NA	CASSQTGTGSASPLHF	TGTGCCAGCAGCCAAACCGGGACAGGGAGTGCTTCACCCCTCCACTTT
TRBJ2-7	TRBD2	TRBV11-3	NA	CASSSPGLADYEQYF	TGTGCCAGCAGCTCTCCGGGACTAGCGGATTACGAGCAGTACTTC
TRBJ1-6	TRBD1	TRBV7-2	NA	CASSRPGQGSSNSPLHF	TGTGCCAGCAGCAGACCGGGACAGGGATCGTCGAATTCACCCCTCCACTTT
TRBJ2-3	TRBD1	TRBV9	once	CASSLPGTGGTDTQYF	TGTGCCAGCAGCTTACCCGGGACAGGTGGGACAGATACGCAGTATTTT
TRBJ2-1	TRBD1	TRBV9	NA	CASSVRPGQGNEQFF	TGTGCCAGCAGCGTCCGACCGGGACAGGGGAATGAGCAGTTCTTC
TRBJ1-1	TRBD1	TRBV30	few	CAWSVQGVNTEAFF	TGTGCCTGGAGTGTACAGGGGGTGAACACTGAAGCTTTCTTT
TRBJ2-3	NA	TRBV7-3	few	CASSSNVGSTQYF	TGTGCCAGCAGCTCCAATGTAGGGAGTACGCAGTATTTT
TRBJ2-1	TRBD2	TRBV7-8	NA	CASSGRDQGGGNEQFF	TGTGCCAGCAGCGGGAGGGACCAGGGCGGTGGCAATGAGCAGTTCTTC
TRBJ1-5	NA	TRBV7-9	NA	CASSLESAAQHF	TGTGCCAGCAGCTTAGAATCCGCAGCCCAGCATTTT
TRBJ1-6	NA	TRBV3-1/TRBV3-2	NA	CASSQVAGMNSPLHF	TGTGCCAGCAGCCAAGTCGCGGGGATGAATTCACCCCTCCACTTT
TRBJ2-2	NA	TRBV5-4	NA	CASSEKGQNTGELFF	TGTGCCAGCAGCGAAAAGGGGCAGAACACCGGGGAGCTGTTTTTT
TRBJ2-1	NA	TRBV9	few	CASSVAPGDYNEQFF	TGTGCCAGCAGCGTCGCCCCGGGGGATTACAATGAGCAGTTCTTC
TRBJ1-1	TRBD1	TRBV19	NA	CASSTQTGGGTEAFF	TGTGCCAGTAGTACCCAGACAGGGGGAGGCACTGAAGCTTTCTTT
TRBJ1-2	NA	TRBV12-3/TRBV12-4	NA	CASSLFSPGGYTF	TGTGCCAGCAGTTTATTTTCCCCCGGGGGCTACACCTTC